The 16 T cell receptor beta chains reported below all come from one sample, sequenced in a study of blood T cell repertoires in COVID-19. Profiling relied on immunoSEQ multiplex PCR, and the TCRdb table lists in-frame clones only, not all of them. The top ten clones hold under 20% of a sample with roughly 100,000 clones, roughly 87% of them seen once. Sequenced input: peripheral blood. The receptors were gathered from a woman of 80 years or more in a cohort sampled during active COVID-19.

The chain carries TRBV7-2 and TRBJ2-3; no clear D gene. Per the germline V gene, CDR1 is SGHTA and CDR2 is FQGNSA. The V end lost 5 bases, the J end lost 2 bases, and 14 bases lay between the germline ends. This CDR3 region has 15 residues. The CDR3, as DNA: TGTGCCAGCAGCCAACGAGCGCCATTCACAGATACGCAGTATTTT. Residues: CASSQRAPFTDTQYF.

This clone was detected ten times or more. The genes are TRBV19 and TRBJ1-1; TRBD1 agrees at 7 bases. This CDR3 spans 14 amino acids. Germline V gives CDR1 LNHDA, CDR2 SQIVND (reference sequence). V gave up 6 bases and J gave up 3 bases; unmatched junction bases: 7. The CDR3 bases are TGTGCCAGTAGAGCAGGGGGAAAAGACACTGAAGCTTTCTTT. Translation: CASRAGGKDTEAFF.

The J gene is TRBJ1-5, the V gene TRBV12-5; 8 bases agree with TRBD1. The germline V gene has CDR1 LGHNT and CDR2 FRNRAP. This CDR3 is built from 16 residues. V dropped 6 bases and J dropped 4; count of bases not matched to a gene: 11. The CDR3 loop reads CASGVRGPGLNQPQHF. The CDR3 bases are TGTGCTAGTGGCGTCAGGGGGCCGGGACTTAATCAGCCCCAGCATTTT.

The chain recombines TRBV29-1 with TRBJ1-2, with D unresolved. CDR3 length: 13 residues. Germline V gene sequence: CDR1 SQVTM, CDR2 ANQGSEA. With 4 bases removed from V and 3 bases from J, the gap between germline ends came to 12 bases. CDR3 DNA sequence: TGCAGCGTTGGAGGAGGAGTGGACTATGGCTACACCTTC. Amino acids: CSVGGGVDYGYTF. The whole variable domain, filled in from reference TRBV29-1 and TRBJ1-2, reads SAVISQKPSRDICQRGTSLTIQCQVDSQVTMMFWYRQQPGQSLTLIATANQGSEATYESGFVIDKFPISRPNLTFSTLTVSNMSPEDSSIYLCSVGGGVDYGYTFGSGTRLTVV.

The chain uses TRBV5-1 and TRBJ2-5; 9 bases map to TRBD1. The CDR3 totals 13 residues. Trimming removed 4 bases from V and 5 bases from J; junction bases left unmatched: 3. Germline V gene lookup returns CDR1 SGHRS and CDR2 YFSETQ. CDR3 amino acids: CASSEGTGETQYF. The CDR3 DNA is TGCGCCAGCAGCGAGGGGACAGGGGAGACCCAGTACTTC.

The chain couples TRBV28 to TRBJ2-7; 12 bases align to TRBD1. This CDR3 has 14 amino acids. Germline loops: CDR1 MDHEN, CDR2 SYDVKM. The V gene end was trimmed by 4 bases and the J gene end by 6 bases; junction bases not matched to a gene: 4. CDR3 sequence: CASSSPGQGAEQYF. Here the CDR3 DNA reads TGTGCCAGCAGTTCACCGGGACAGGGGGCCGAGCAGTACTTC.

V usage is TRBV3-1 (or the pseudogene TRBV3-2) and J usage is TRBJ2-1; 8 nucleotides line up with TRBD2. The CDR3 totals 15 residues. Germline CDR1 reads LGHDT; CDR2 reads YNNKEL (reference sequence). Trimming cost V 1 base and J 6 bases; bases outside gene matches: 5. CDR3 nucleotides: TGTGCCAGCAGCCAAGTCCCGGGAGGGAGCAATGAGCAGTTCTTC. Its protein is CASSQVPGGSNEQFF.

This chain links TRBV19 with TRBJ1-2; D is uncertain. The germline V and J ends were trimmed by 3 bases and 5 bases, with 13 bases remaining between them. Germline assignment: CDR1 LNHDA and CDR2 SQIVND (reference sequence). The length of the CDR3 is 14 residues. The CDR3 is CASSMPYSGYGYTF. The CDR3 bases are TGTGCCAGTAGTATGCCCTACTCAGGTTATGGCTACACCTTC.

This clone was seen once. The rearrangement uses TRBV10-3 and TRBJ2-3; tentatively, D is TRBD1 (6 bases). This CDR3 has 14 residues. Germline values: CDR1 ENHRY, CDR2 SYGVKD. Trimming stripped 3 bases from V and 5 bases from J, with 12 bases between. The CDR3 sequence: CAISDIPGEDTQYF. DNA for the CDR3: TGTGCCATCAGTGACATCCCAGGGGAAGATACGCAGTATTTT.

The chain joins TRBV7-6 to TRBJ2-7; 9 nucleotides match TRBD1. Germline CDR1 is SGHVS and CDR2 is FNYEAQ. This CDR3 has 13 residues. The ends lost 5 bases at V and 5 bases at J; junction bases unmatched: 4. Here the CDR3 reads CASSRTGDHEQYF. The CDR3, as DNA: TGTGCCAGCAGCCGGACAGGGGACCACGAGCAGTACTTC.

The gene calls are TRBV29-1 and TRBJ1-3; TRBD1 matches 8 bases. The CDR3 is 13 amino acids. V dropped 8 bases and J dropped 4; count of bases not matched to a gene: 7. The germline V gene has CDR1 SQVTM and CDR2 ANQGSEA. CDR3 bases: TGCAGCACTGGACAGGGAATCGGAAACACCATATATTTT. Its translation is CSTGQGIGNTIYF.

For the CDR3, the DNA is TGTGCCATCAGCGCAAAGACTAGCGGGAGGGGAAATGAGCAGTTCTTC. Encoded protein: CAISAKTSGRGNEQFF. The V gene is TRBV10-3, the J gene TRBJ2-1, with TRBD2 matching 14 bases. Germline trimming cut 6 bases from V and 7 bases from J; bases unmatched to any gene: 8. CDR3 length equals 16 residues. CDR1 and CDR2 from the germline V gene are ENHRY and SYGVKD.

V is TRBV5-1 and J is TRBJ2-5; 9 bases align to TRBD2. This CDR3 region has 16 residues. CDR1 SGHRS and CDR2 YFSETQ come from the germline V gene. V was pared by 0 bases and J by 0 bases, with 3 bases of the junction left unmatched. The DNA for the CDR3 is TGCGCCAGCAGCTTGGGACTAGCGGCGTACCAAGAGACCCAGTACTTC. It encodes CASSLGLAAYQETQYF.

The CDR3 bases are TGTGCCAGCTCACTGGGTCCGGGACAGGGGGTGTATGAGCAGTTCTTC. As protein: CASSLGPGQGVYEQFF. This chain links TRBV18 with TRBJ2-1; TRBD1 aligns across 11 bases. V lost 4 bases to trimming and J lost 8 bases; unmatched junction nucleotides: 10. The CDR3 has 16 amino acids. Germline CDR1 KGHSH, CDR2 LQKENI.

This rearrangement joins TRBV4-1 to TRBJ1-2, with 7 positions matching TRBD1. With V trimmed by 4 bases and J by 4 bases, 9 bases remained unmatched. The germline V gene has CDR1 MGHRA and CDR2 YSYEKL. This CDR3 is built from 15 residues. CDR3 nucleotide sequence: TGCGCCAGCAGCCTAGGACAGGCCATTCTCTATGGCTACACCTTC. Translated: CASSLGQAILYGYTF.

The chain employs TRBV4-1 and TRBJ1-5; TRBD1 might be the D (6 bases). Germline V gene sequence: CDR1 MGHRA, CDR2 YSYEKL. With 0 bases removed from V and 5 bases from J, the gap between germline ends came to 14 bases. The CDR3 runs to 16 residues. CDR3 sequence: CASSQDNTGKHQPQHF. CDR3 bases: TGCGCCAGCAGCCAAGATAACACAGGGAAGCATCAGCCCCAGCATTTT.